The 25 T cell receptor beta chains given below trace back to one sample, sequenced in a study of beta chain features in type 1 diabetes. Isolated RNA was reverse transcribed in full, so expressed TCRB transcripts were sequenced. Generated by immunoSEQ multiplex PCR, the TCRdb table keeps only in-frame clones and is missing some. The sample lists about 140,000 clones; around a tenth were seen once. Sequenced: central memory CD4+ T cells from blood. These receptors originate from a woman aged 40 to 50 in good health.

There are many counts of this clone. One junction end disagrees with the germline gene, perhaps due to a read error. The J gene is TRBJ1-4, the V gene TRBV20-1; D is undetermined. CDR3 length: 11 amino acids. From germline, CDR1 is DFQATT and CDR2 SNEGSKA (reference sequence). The CDR3 region is CSASSKEKLFF. CDR3 in DNA: TGCAGTGCTAGTTCTAAGGAAAAACTGTTTTTT.

This clone was seen a handful of times. The J gene is TRBJ2-3, the V gene TRBV27, with D maybe TRBD1 (6 bases). Germline lookup yields CDR1 MNHEY and CDR2 SMNVEV (reference sequence). Trimming removed 5 bases at V and 5 bases at J, with 14 bases between. The CDR3 covers 14 residues. CDR3 sequence (DNA): TGTGCCAGCAGTCCCAGGGTAGGGGGAGATACGCAGTATTTT. Encoded protein: CASSPRVGGDTQYF.

This clone was counted a few times. V and J are TRBV7-2 and TRBJ2-5, with TRBD2 matching 7 bases. Germline CDR1 reads SGHTA; CDR2 reads FQGNSA. V gave up 8 bases and J gave up 2 bases; unmatched junction bases: 11. The CDR3 runs 15 residues. The CDR3 DNA reads as TGTGCCAGCGGCGAGGGCGGGAGACAGCAAGAGACCCAGTACTTC. It codes for CASGEGGRQQETQYF.

This clone was counted ten times or more. The chain joins TRBV4-3 to TRBJ1-2; 7 nucleotides align to TRBD1. Germline CDR1 reads LGHNA; CDR2 reads YSLEER. V lost 4 bases, J lost 8 bases, and 4 bases stayed unmatched. The CDR3 consists of 12 residues. CDR3 in DNA: TGCGCCAGCAGCCGAACAGGGGAGGGCTACACCTTC. Its protein product is CASSRTGEGYTF.

This clone was seen a few times. V gene TRBV10-3 combines with J gene TRBJ1-4; TRBD1 aligns across 8 bases. The CDR3 totals 14 residues. Germline lookup yields CDR1 ENHRY and CDR2 SYGVKD. V trimming: 6 bases; J trimming: 4 bases; junction bases outside the gene matches: 4. In DNA, the CDR3 is TGTGCCATCAGGGGACAGGCGAATAATGAAAAACTGTTTTTT. It encodes CAIRGQANNEKLFF.

The chain uses TRBV4-1 and TRBJ2-2, with a tentative D call TRBD1 (5 bases). The CDR3 has 15 amino acids. Between the trimmed V and J ends, which lost 5 bases and 5 bases, there was a span of 15 bases. Germline V gene sequence: CDR1 MGHRA, CDR2 YSYEKL. In DNA, the CDR3 is TGCGCCAGCAGCTCACACAGGACGGCGACCGGGGAGCTGTTTTTT. Translated: CASSSHRTATGELFF.

The chain couples TRBV2 to TRBJ1-5, with D possibly matching TRBD1 (6 bases). Germline-derived CDR1 and CDR2 are SNHLY and FYNNEI. Deletions cut 6 bases from V and 2 bases from J, with 17 bases between. The CDR3 loop spans 16 amino acids. CDR3 in DNA: TGTGCCAGCAGGAGGGGCAGGGGATCGGGCAATCAGCCCCAGCATTTT. Its protein product is CASRRGRGSGNQPQHF.

The V and J genes are TRBV18 and TRBJ1-2; 7 nucleotides agree with TRBD1. From germline, CDR1 is KGHSH and CDR2 LQKENI. The CDR3 length is 14 residues. V shed 5 bases and J 5 bases; nucleotides not matched to a gene: 8. CDR3 nucleotide sequence: TGTGCCAGCTCATCCGCGGGGACAGATTATGGCTACACCTTC. It is translated as CASSSAGTDYGYTF.

This clone was detected only a few times. The CDR3 protein is CARPARRDREAGELFF. CDR3 sequence (DNA): TGTGCCAGGCCCGCCCGCCGGGACAGGGAAGCCGGGGAGCTGTTTTTT. J is TRBJ2-2 and V is TRBV21-1; the table's D call TRBD1 went unverified against the DNA. TRBV21-1 is labeled a pseudogene. The CDR3 runs 16 residues.

This clone appeared a few times. This chain connects TRBV5-6 to TRBJ2-5; TRBD1 matches at 7 bases. Germline lookup yields CDR1 SGHDT and CDR2 YYEEEE. V shed 4 bases and J 9 bases; nucleotides not matched to a gene: 3. The CDR3 covers 11 residues. Here the CDR3 reads CASSTGQAQYF. For the CDR3, the DNA is TGTGCCAGCAGCACCGGACAGGCCCAGTACTTC.

This clone was detected a few times. V usage is TRBV29-1 and J usage is TRBJ1-2; no clear D gene. The germline V and J ends were trimmed by 3 bases and 7 bases, with 12 bases remaining between them. CDR3 length: 12 amino acids. Germline CDR1 and CDR2: SQVTM and ANQGSEA. CDR3 protein: CSVEAGGGGYTF. In nucleotides, the CDR3 is TGCAGCGTTGAGGCTGGAGGTGGTGGCTACACCTTC. Supplemented by reference TRBV29-1 and TRBJ1-2, the full variable domain reads SAVISQKPSRDICQRGTSLTIQCQVDSQVTMMFWYRQQPGQSLTLIATANQGSEATYESGFVIDKFPISRPNLTFSTLTVSNMSPEDSSIYLCSVEAGGGGYTFGSGTRLTVV.

The V call is TRBV9, the J call TRBJ1-1; TRBD1 agrees at 9 bases. In germline, CDR1 is SGDLS, CDR2 YYNGEE. Unmatched junction bases numbered 12, after V lost 3 bases and J lost 6 bases. The CDR3 totals 16 residues. The CDR3 protein is CASSGGPGTGLAEAFF. The CDR3 coding sequence is TGTGCCAGCAGCGGCGGGCCCGGGACAGGGCTCGCTGAAGCTTTCTTT.

This clone was picked up a small number of times. J is TRBJ1-6 and V is TRBV15, with D maybe TRBD1 (6 bases). CDR1 is LNHNV and CDR2 is YYDKDF in the germline V gene (reference sequence). V was shortened by 0 bases and J by 5 bases, with 17 bases between the two germline ends. This CDR3 contains 18 residues. The CDR3 nucleotides are TGTGCCACCAGCAGAGATGAACAGGGCCCTGCTAATAATTCACCCCTCCACTTT. This codes for CATSRDEQGPANNSPLHF.

This clone was observed a few times. This chain links TRBV5-1 with TRBJ2-7; 7 bases line up with TRBD1. The CDR3 covers 14 residues. V shed 4 bases, J shed 2 bases, and the junction held 6 bases outside the gene matches. Germline-derived CDR1 and CDR2 are SGHRS and YFSETQ. The CDR3, as DNA: TGCGCCAGCAGCCCCGACAGGGTGCCCTACGAGCAGTACTTC. It is translated as CASSPDRVPYEQYF.

This clone was counted many times. The chain recombines TRBV19 with TRBJ1-2; 7 bases are a match to TRBD1. This CDR3 has 12 residues. CDR1 is LNHDA and CDR2 is SQIVND in the germline V gene (reference sequence). The V gene end was trimmed by 5 bases and the J gene end by 8 bases; junction bases not matched to a gene: 5. CDR3 coding DNA: TGTGCCAGTAGTCTCAGGACAGGCGGCTACACCTTC. Protein: CASSLRTGGYTF.

V is TRBV4-3 and J is TRBJ2-2; D not resolved. Trimming removed 1 base from V and 8 bases from J, with 8 bases in between. The CDR3 sequence is 13 residues long. Germline V lookup: CDR1 LGHNA, CDR2 YSLEER. The CDR3 here is CASSQAQKGELFF. The CDR3 bases are TGCGCCAGCAGCCAAGCACAAAAGGGGGAGCTGTTTTTT.

The J gene is TRBJ2-7, the V gene TRBV7-2; 9 bases are shared with TRBD1. Germline V gene lookup returns CDR1 SGHTA and CDR2 FQGNSA. This CDR3 is built from 15 residues. V lost 5 bases to trimming and J lost 6 bases; unmatched junction nucleotides: 11. The CDR3 nucleotides read TGTGCCAGCAGCCCACCCGGGACAGGGAAAGGCGAGCAGTACTTC. Residues: CASSPPGTGKGEQYF.

This sequence joins TRBV10-1 and TRBJ2-5; 8 positions match TRBD1. Germline loops: CDR1 WNHNN, CDR2 SYGVQD (reference sequence). CDR3 length: 15 residues. V shed 3 bases and J 2 bases; nucleotides not matched to a gene: 5. CDR3 sequence (DNA): TGCGCCAGCAGTGATCCCGGGACAGGTCAAGAGACCCAGTACTTC. Its translation is CASSDPGTGQETQYF.

This clone was observed at least ten times. This chain uses TRBV7-6 with TRBJ2-3; TRBD2 agrees at 7 bases. The CDR3 consists of 16 residues. Per germline, CDR1 SGHVS and CDR2 FNYEAQ. V was clipped by 3 bases and J by 2 bases; unmatched bases: 8. Here the CDR3 DNA reads TGTGCCAGCAGCTTCAGCGCGGGGGAGGTCACAGATACGCAGTATTTT. It codes for CASSFSAGEVTDTQYF.

This chain connects TRBV6-1 to TRBJ1-2, with 7 positions matching TRBD1. The CDR3 covers 15 residues. With 6 bases clipped from V and 1 base from J, the junction kept 8 bases outside the gene matches. From germline, CDR1 is MNHNS and CDR2 SASEGT. The CDR3 loop is CASRSGDSVNYGYTF. The CDR3 DNA reads TGTGCCAGCAGGTCAGGGGACAGCGTTAACTATGGCTACACCTTC.

The sample holds a few counts of this clone. The J gene is TRBJ1-5, the V gene TRBV19; tentative D call: TRBD1 (5 bases). Looked up from germline, CDR1 is LNHDA and CDR2 is SQIVND (reference sequence). V lost 4 bases and J lost 9, with 19 bases in between. This CDR3 contains 15 residues. DNA for the CDR3: TGTGCCAGTAGTACCGATAATTTCCAGGGTTCGCCCCAGCATTTT. It codes for CASSTDNFQGSPQHF. Complete variable domain (other parts from reference TRBV19 and TRBJ1-5): DGGITQSPKYLFRKEGQNVTLSCEQNLNHDAMYWYRQDPGQGLRLIYYSQIVNDFQKGDIAEGYSVSREKKESFPLTVTSAQKNPTAFYLCASSTDNFQGSPQHFGDGTRLSIL.

J is TRBJ1-1 and V is TRBV18, with a weak D call TRBD1 (5 bases). CDR1 is KGHSH, CDR2 LQKENI, per germline. V lost 2 bases, J lost 8 bases, and 15 bases lay in between. CDR3 length: 14 amino acids. The CDR3 sequence is CASSPDGGGGEAFF. In DNA form, the CDR3 reads TGTGCCAGCTCACCAGATGGTGGGGGGGGAGAAGCTTTCTTT.

Regarding this clone: Relative to the germline gene, one junction end is altered; a read error may explain this. The V gene is TRBV18, the J gene TRBJ2-4; no reliable D call. The CDR3 sequence is 12 residues long. Per the germline V gene, CDR1 is KGHSH and CDR2 is LQKENI. The DNA of the CDR3 is TGTGCCAGCTCCCCTGGGCCAGGTGATCACCACTTC. Translating it yields CASSPGPGDHHF.

This clone was seen more than once but under ten times. This chain uses TRBV27 with TRBJ1-2; 8 nucleotides match TRBD1. Germline V gene lookup returns CDR1 MNHEY and CDR2 SMNVEV (reference sequence). This CDR3 has 15 residues. J was trimmed by 6 bases and V by 6 bases; bases with no gene match: 12. CDR3 protein: CASSRERGRGHGYTF. The CDR3 DNA is TGTGCCAGCAGCCGCGAACGGGGCAGGGGGCATGGCTACACCTTC.

The rearrangement joins TRBV6-6 to TRBJ2-1; D is possibly TRBD2 (5 bases). V lost 7 bases, J lost 6 bases, and 16 bases lay in between. The CDR3 is 14 amino acids. Germline V lookup: CDR1 MNHNY, CDR2 SVGAGI (reference sequence). CDR3 loop: CASTQAWAGNEQFF. Written as DNA, the CDR3 is TGTGCCAGCACCCAGGCGTGGGCGGGCAATGAGCAGTTCTTC.